Each of the 21 T cell receptor beta chains below was sequenced from the same sample in a study of blood T cell repertoires in COVID-19. This table comes from immunoSEQ multiplex PCR, and its TCRdb copy is limited to in-frame clones, with some not included. Of 200,000 to 300,000 clones in the sample, approximately 86% were seen once. Sequencing was carried out using peripheral blood. The receptor source for this set is a woman aged 60-70 years with COVID-19, enrolled during active disease.

The V call is TRBV5-1, the J call TRBJ1-2; D gene ambiguous. Germline assignment: CDR1 SGHRS and CDR2 YFSETQ. The CDR3 length is 13 residues. V gave up 0 bases and J gave up 5 bases, with 8 bases separating them. CDR3 DNA sequence: TGCGCCAGCAGCTTGGACAGTAGTTATGGCTACACCTTC. As protein: CASSLDSSYGYTF.

This chain connects TRBV30 to TRBJ1-5; D not resolved. Looked up from germline, CDR1 is GTSNPN and CDR2 is SVGIG (reference sequence). The CDR3 loop spans 14 amino acids. V lost 2 bases and J lost 3, with 11 bases in between. CDR3: CAWSSGLSNQPQHF. The DNA for the CDR3 is TGTGCCTGGAGTTCCGGTTTGTCCAATCAGCCCCAGCATTTT.

The chain employs TRBV2 and TRBJ1-2; no clear D gene. Trimming shortened V by 10 bases and J by 1 base, and 10 bases separated the two germline ends. The V gene's germline CDR1 is SNHLY and CDR2 FYNNEI. The CDR3 runs to 12 residues. CDR3 DNA sequence: TGTGCCATCGCAACAGATAACTATGGCTACACCTTC. Translated: CAIATDNYGYTF.

This chain links TRBV9 with TRBJ2-2, with TRBD2 matching over 11 bases. Germline V gives CDR1 SGDLS, CDR2 YYNGEE. J lost 8 bases, V lost 5 bases, and 11 bases had no gene match. This CDR3 region has 16 residues. In DNA form, the CDR3 reads TGTGCCAGCAGTACTCGACTAGCGGGATCTTTTGGGGAGCTGTTTTTT. It is translated as CASSTRLAGSFGELFF.

The V gene is TRBV15, the J gene TRBJ2-7, with D tentatively TRBD1 (5 bases). V was trimmed by 7 bases and J by 2 bases, leaving 24 bases between them. The CDR3 has 17 amino acids. The germline V gene has CDR1 LNHNV and CDR2 YYDKDF (reference sequence). The CDR3 DNA is TGTGCCACCACGGAAGTCGTTCTGGGGCAAACAACCTACGAGCAGTACTTC. This gives the protein CATTEVVLGQTTYEQYF.

The chain uses TRBV28 and TRBJ1-5; 7 nucleotides align to TRBD1. Germline values: CDR1 MDHEN, CDR2 SYDVKM. V lost 3 bases and J lost 0; bases outside the gene matches: 5. The length of the CDR3 is 16 residues. CDR3 DNA sequence: TGTGCCAGCAGTTTTTCAGGACAGGCTAGCAATCAGCCCCAGCATTTT. It codes for CASSFSGQASNQPQHF.

The genes are TRBV5-4 and TRBJ2-7; 9 bases are a match to TRBD1. J lost 7 bases, V lost 6 bases, and 17 bases had no gene match. The CDR3 consists of 16 residues. The V gene's germline CDR1 is SGHNT and CDR2 YYREEE (reference sequence). The CDR3: CASNTLGTGTTREQYF. CDR3 bases: TGTGCCAGCAACACCCTTGGGACAGGGACCACCCGGGAGCAGTACTTC.

The rearrangement uses TRBV15 and TRBJ1-2, with D uncertain. Germline CDR1 reads LNHNV; CDR2 reads YYDKDF (reference sequence). The length of the CDR3 is 13 residues. Trimming left V 1 base short and J 6 bases short, with 9 bases between. The CDR3 loop reads CATSRVRGHGYTF. DNA of the CDR3: TGTGCCACCAGCAGAGTTCGCGGCCATGGCTACACCTTC.

This clone was recorded once. This rearrangement joins TRBV12-3 or TRBV12-4 to TRBJ1-1; a possible D gene is TRBD1 (6 bases). Trimming took off 2 bases at V and 4 bases at J, with 8 bases between the two ends. CDR3 size: 13 residues. The CDR3: CASSLQQGTEAFF. CDR3 nucleotides: TGTGCCAGCAGTTTACAACAGGGCACTGAAGCTTTCTTT.

This clone is a singleton in its sample. This chain connects TRBV6-5 to TRBJ2-7; D remains ambiguous. The CDR3 has 13 residues. CDR1 is MNHEY, CDR2 SVGAGI, per germline. V was clipped by 6 bases and J by 6 bases, with 15 bases between them. The CDR3 bases are TGTGCCAGCAGAAGTTCTGGCACGGGCGAGCAGTACTTC. It translates to CASRSSGTGEQYF.

The rearrangement links TRBV6-5 to TRBJ2-1; 12 bases fit TRBD2. V was pared by 6 bases and J by 6 bases, with 3 bases of the junction left unmatched. The CDR3 loop spans 14 amino acids. Germline CDR1 and CDR2: MNHEY and SVGAGI. The CDR3: CASRLAGGVNEQFF. The DNA of the CDR3 is TGTGCCAGCAGACTAGCGGGAGGTGTCAATGAGCAGTTCTTC.

The genes are TRBV15 and TRBJ1-4; possible D gene TRBD1, 6 bases. Germline values: CDR1 LNHNV, CDR2 YYDKDF (reference sequence). Trimming cost V 4 bases and J 5 bases, with 8 bases left between them. This CDR3 is 13 amino acids long. CDR3 DNA: TGTGCCACCAGCACCAGGGGCAATGAAAAACTGTTTTTT. As protein: CATSTRGNEKLFF.

The genes are TRBV2 and TRBJ1-1; 10 nucleotides agree with TRBD1. With V trimmed by 8 bases and J by 5 bases, 5 bases remained unmatched. Germline CDR1 and CDR2: SNHLY and FYNNEI. This CDR3 region has 13 residues. The CDR3 loop reads CASDRGRRTEAFF. CDR3 sequence (DNA): TGTGCCAGCGACAGGGGGCGCCGGACTGAAGCTTTCTTT.

This rearrangement joins TRBV2 to TRBJ1-5, with 10 bases matching TRBD1. Germline loops: CDR1 SNHLY, CDR2 FYNNEI. Germline trimming cut 11 bases from V and 5 bases from J; bases unmatched to any gene: 6. CDR3 length: 13 amino acids. The CDR3 bases are TGTGCCTCCGGGACAGGGGATTATCAGCCCCAGCATTTT. It translates to CASGTGDYQPQHF. The full variable domain, in which reference TRBV2 and TRBJ1-5 provide the parts outside the CDR3, is EPEVTQTPSHQVTQMGQEVILRCVPISNHLYFYWYRQILGQKVEFLVSFYNNEISEKSEIFDDQFSVERPDGSNFTLKIRSTKLEDSAMYFCASGTGDYQPQHFGDGTRLSIL.

In its sample, this clone was seen once. The chain recombines TRBV5-1 with TRBJ1-1, with 10 nucleotides matching TRBD1. CDR1 and CDR2 from the germline V gene are SGHRS and YFSETQ. The CDR3 covers 17 residues. V gave up 4 bases and J gave up 5 bases; unmatched junction bases: 14. The CDR3 nucleotides are TGCGCCAGCAGCCGTCCCGGGACAGGGGCCGGGGGGACTGAAGCTTTCTTT. This sequence encodes CASSRPGTGAGGTEAFF. Filled out from reference TRBV5-1 and TRBJ1-1, the complete variable domain reads KAGVTQTPRYLIKTRGQQVTLSCSPISGHRSVSWYQQTPGQGLQFLFEYFSETQRNKGNFPGRFSGRQFSNSRSEMNVSTLELGDSALYLCASSRPGTGAGGTEAFFGQGTRLTVV.

V and J are TRBV7-9 and TRBJ1-6; D is undetermined. Trimming removed 3 bases from V and 10 bases from J, with 16 bases in between. This CDR3 contains 15 residues. From germline, CDR1 is SEHNR and CDR2 FQNEAQ (reference sequence). The CDR3 loop is CASSFEGAGYSPLHF. As DNA, the CDR3 is TGTGCCAGCAGCTTTGAGGGAGCGGGCTACTCACCCCTCCACTTT. Looking up the rest from reference TRBV7-9 and TRBJ1-6 gives the full variable domain: DTGVSQNPRHKITKRGQNVTFRCDPISEHNRLYWYRQTLGQGPEFLTYFQNEAQLEKSRLLSDRFSAERPKGSFSTLEIQRTEQGDSAMYLCASSFEGAGYSPLHFGNGTRLTVT.

The rearrangement uses TRBV29-1 and TRBJ2-3, with TRBD2 identical over 8 bases. The CDR3 runs 14 residues. From germline, CDR1 is SQVTM and CDR2 ANQGSEA. V lost 6 bases to trimming and J lost 4 bases; unmatched junction nucleotides: 9. As DNA, the CDR3 is TGCAGCGTCCGCAAGCGGGAGCTTGCAGATACGCAGTATTTT. Its protein product is CSVRKRELADTQYF.

The gene calls are TRBV28 and TRBJ1-1; D uncertain. This CDR3 has 14 amino acids. Germline V gene data show CDR1 as MDHEN and CDR2 as SYDVKM. The V gene lost 2 bases and the J gene lost 1 base, with 8 bases spanning the gap. The CDR3 sequence is CASSLLRRNTEAFF. The CDR3 region has the DNA TGTGCCAGCAGTTTACTCCGCAGGAACACTGAAGCTTTCTTT.

J is TRBJ2-3 and V is TRBV18; D uncertain. The V and J ends lost 4 bases and 4 bases respectively, with 12 bases between them. Germline lookup yields CDR1 KGHSH and CDR2 LQKENI. The CDR3 runs to 14 residues. The CDR3 is CASSLTRAADTQYF. In DNA, the CDR3 is TGTGCCAGCTCACTGACTCGTGCAGCAGATACGCAGTATTTT.

The genes are TRBV6-5 and TRBJ1-1, with D possibly TRBD1 on 6 matching bases. The germline V and J ends were trimmed by 4 bases and 8 bases, with 11 bases remaining between them. CDR1 and CDR2 from the germline V gene are MNHEY and SVGAGI. The CDR3 sequence is 12 residues long. This CDR3 reads CASSWRGTEAFF. CDR3 nucleotide sequence: TGTGCCAGCAGTTGGAGAGGGACAGAAGCTTTCTTT.

This clone was seen only once. This chain joins TRBV28 and TRBJ1-1, with TRBD1 as a possible D gene (6 bases). CDR1 and CDR2 (germline): MDHEN, SYDVKM. This CDR3 comprises 14 residues. Deletions cut 3 bases from V and 0 bases from J, with 8 bases between. Here the CDR3 DNA reads TGTGCCAGCAGTTTTCAGGGGATGAACACTGAAGCTTTCTTT. This gives the protein CASSFQGMNTEAFF.